The T cell receptor (beta chain) under discussion was sequenced for a study of cytomegalovirus exposure and HLA in healthy donors. Germline V gene lookup returns CDR1 MGHDK and CDR2 SYGVNS. Between the trimmed V and J ends, which lost 10 bases and 8 bases, there was a span of 18 bases. The CDR3 has 13 amino acids. PCR involved 60 Vbeta and 13 Jbeta primers. Authors' methods: The authors later counted 65 million to 80 million unique TCR beta chains, approximately 10 million of them shared. Libraries were prepared by immunoSEQ multiplex PCR; TCRdb keeps only in-frame clonotypes and omits some of them. V, J and clone size were drawn from that table, and D and trimming were deduced from the DNA. This sample has under 200,000 clones, with 75% found just once.

Sequencing used PBMCs. The source of this sequence is a man aged 18 to 30 in good health and CMV-seronegative. V usage is TRBV25-1 and J usage is TRBJ2-1; TRBD2 is a possible D gene (5 bases). The CDR3 sequence is CATWAEAGDEQFF. The CDR3 region has the DNA TGTGCCACCTGGGCGGAGGCCGGGGATGAGCAGTTCTTC. Full variable domain (outside the CDR3, taken from reference TRBV25-1 and TRBJ2-1): EADIYQTPRYLVIGTGKKITLECSQTMGHDKMYWYQQDPGMELHLIHYSYGVNSTEKGDLSSESTVSRIRTEHFPLTLESARPSHTSQYLCATWAEAGDEQFFGPGTRLTVL.